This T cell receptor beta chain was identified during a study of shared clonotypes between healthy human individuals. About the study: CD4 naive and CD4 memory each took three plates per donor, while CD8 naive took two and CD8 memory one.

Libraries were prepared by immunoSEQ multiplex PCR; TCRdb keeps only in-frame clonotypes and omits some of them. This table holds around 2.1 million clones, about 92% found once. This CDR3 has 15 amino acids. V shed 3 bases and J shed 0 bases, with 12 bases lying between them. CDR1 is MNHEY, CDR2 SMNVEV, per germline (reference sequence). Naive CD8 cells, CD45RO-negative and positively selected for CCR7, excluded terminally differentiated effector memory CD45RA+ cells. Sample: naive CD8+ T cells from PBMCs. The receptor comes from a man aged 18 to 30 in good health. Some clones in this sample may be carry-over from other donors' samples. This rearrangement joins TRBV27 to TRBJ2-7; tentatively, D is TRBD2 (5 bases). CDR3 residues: CASSFAGLSSYEQYF. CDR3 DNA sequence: TGTGCCAGCAGTTTCGCGGGCCTCAGCTCCTACGAGCAGTACTTC.